This TCR beta chain was captured by sequencing in a study of T-cell reconstitution after alpha-beta-depleted transplantation in children. This clonotype showed up just a few times. In germline, CDR1 is MNHEY, CDR2 SMNVEV (reference sequence). V shed 6 bases and J 0 bases; nucleotides not matched to a gene: 4. This CDR3 has 15 amino acids. This sample's TCRbeta library carried unique molecular identifier barcodes. Via MiXCR, TCRdb re-called the PCR reads, giving one row per CDR3 protein. Altogether a few hundred thousand distinct CDR3 sequences are present, about a tenth being singletons, with the ten largest covering 4.5% to 6%.

The sample here was PBMCs from the stem cell graft donor, taken from the stem cell graft. The TCR comes from a human donor who donated a stem cell graft to a child with acute myeloid leukemia. V usage is TRBV27 and J usage is TRBJ2-1; 8 nucleotides line up with TRBD2. The CDR3 coding sequence is TGTGCCAGCAGAACCGGGACTAGCTCCTACAATGAGCAGTTCTTC. It codes for CASRTGTSSYNEQFF.